This T cell receptor beta chain stems from a study of blood T cell repertoires in COVID-19 (dated by TCRdb to 2018 to 2021). About the full investigation: Collaborator samples came from the United States, Italy and Spain and covered acute and convalescent phases of COVID-19. The prospective study material was composed of cDNA or gDNA derived from T cells, B-cell-depleted T cells, or PBMCs. The dataset comprised deeply sampled blood TCRbeta repertoires from subjects exposed to, actively infected with, or recovered from COVID-19. The repertoires were released in a freely available public database intended as a resource for research on the immune response to SARS-CoV-2. Samples came from the ongoing ImmuneRACE study (first 160 participants) plus 1,254 subjects from 6 global collaborators. Nearly every sample came with metadata listing a de-identified subject ID, COVID-19 status, age in years and sex. HLA class I and class II types, where available, came from metadata supplied by the sample provider rather than from assay-based typing.

Whole blood was collected in K2EDTA tubes by collaborating institutions according to the institutions' own protocols. Collaborator samples were shipped for TCRbeta analysis as frozen whole blood, isolated PBMCs, or DNA extracted from either sample type. The full study reports these points: The amount of clinical and demographic metadata varied by source and participant and was provided uncurated.

The immunoSEQ Assay, a bias-controlled multiplex PCR, was used to amplify TCRbeta CDR3 regions from genomic DNA. Under the source paper's analysis protocol: Within the assay, amplification of reference gene primers was used to estimate how many nucleated cells each sample contained. To quantify the absolute abundance of each unique TCRbeta CDR3 rearrangement, sequence reads were collapsed and filtered. Productive Simpson clonality was computed per sample as the square root of Simpson's diversity index over productive rearrangements. TCRdb carries this immuneACCESS record with in-frame sequences only. Its versions omit some clonotypes, under half of them owing to an unresolved V gene in the studies checked, with the rest unexplained. That table gives V, J and clone size, and the DNA gave D and trimming. This sample holds 20,000 to 30,000 clones; about four fifths were observed only once. More than 6.5% of the sample is in the top ten clones.

Regarding this clone: It has no known antigen specificity. No much larger clone exists at a distance of one base, and base qualities are not known.

The TCR originated in a man in his 70s with acute or convalescent COVID-19. The material sequenced was peripheral blood.

For the CDR3, the sequence is CASSVNRGGEQYF. DNA sequence: TGTGCCAGCAGCGTAAACAGGGGAGGCGAGCAGTACTTC. The chain uses TRBV7-2 and TRBJ2-7, with TRBD1 perhaps the D gene, on 7 matching bases. Including the terminal cysteine and phenylalanine, the CDR3 comprises 13 residues. The entry retains the CDR3 DNA only, 39 bases that are in frame from base 1. The germline V gene supplies CDR1 SGHTA and CDR2 FQGNSA. V is pared back by 5 bases and J by 6 bases, with 14 bases lying between the germline termini.